This TCR beta chain was captured in a study of shared clonotypes between healthy human individuals (TCRdb year 2020). In the study overall: The cohort included three men and a couple of women between 18 and 49 years of age. To increase sequencing depth and limit assay-specific biases, different laboratories used diverse techniques to prepare libraries and sequence TCR repertoires. Blood TCR repertoires of roughly 5 healthy adults were deeply sequenced to estimate repertoire size and the extent of clonotype sharing between individuals. Between about 0.94 and 8.9 billion PBMCs per donor were obtained by leukapheresis. Per donor, three plates each were used for CD4 naive and CD4 memory, two for CD8 naive, and one for CD8 memory.

The paper as a whole reports these results and caveats: Estimated clonotype richness was generally larger for naive than for memory subsets. Only blood was sampled, and tissue TCR repertoires likely differ from those in blood. Across a few donors, 4.5% to 6.5% of naive CD4, 3% to 3.5% of naive CD8, about 2% of memory CD4, and approximately 0.42% of memory CD8 clonotypes were shared. Incomplete sequencing was indicated by rarefaction of sorted-subset datasets, despite the large sequencing depth. Because the study included only a small number of donors, the genetic and exposure-history diversity represented was limited. Clonotypes shared by all four sorted-subset donors showed higher generation probabilities than non-shared clonotypes. Pairwise subsampling indicated that sequencing depth was expected to affect the degree of clonotype sharing among donors.

Donors were healthy HIV-negative adults with no recently reported acute infections or vaccinations. Every donor was a Caucasian adult living in Nashville, Tennessee, USA. CD4+ T cells were enriched through magnetic negative selection, after which naive cells were positively selected on CD45RA and the remaining negative fraction served as the memory subset. Blood was obtained by leukapheresis, after which PBMCs were separated by Ficoll-Histopaque density gradient centrifugation and cryopreserved in liquid nitrogen vapor phase. Analytical flow cytometry was used to check the purity and quantity of each magnetically sorted T cell population. Each sorted fraction had its genomic DNA isolated and then quantified by UV absorbance on a Nanodrop 2000c. This clone is a singleton in its sample. Its antigen is unknown. It has no much larger one-base neighbor in the sample; base qualities were not kept. Using the deep immunoSEQ assay, multiplex PCR amplified TCR CDR3 regions from genomic DNA. Genomic DNA extracted from each cell subset was distributed evenly over all wells of several immunoSEQ 96-well plates, and each plate served as one replicate. For sorted subsets, 200 to 250 ng genomic DNA, equal to tens of thousands of T cell genomes, was loaded into each replicate PCR. The purified libraries were quantified using a Qubit 3.0 fluorometer, sized with a Bioanalyzer 2100, and then quantified again using the KAPA Library Quantification kit. Every immunoSEQ 96-well plate was sequenced on a separate single-read 150-cycle Illumina NextSeq 550 flow cell. For the original study's pipeline: The immunoSEQ output contained only junctional sequences without quality scores, so filtering could not match that applied to full-length reads. Sequences were annotated with PyIR, a Python wrapper for IgBLAST v1.9, and V/J genes and CDR3 were assigned using IMGT germline references. Any read was removed if the V/J assignment was weak (E-value above 1e-6), the CDR3 was missing, or the read contained stop codons, out-of-frame junctions, or ambiguous translated residues. A V3J clonotype was defined by an identical inferred V gene, J gene, and CDR3 amino acid sequence. Percentage overlap between repertoires was computed as shared unique clonotypes divided by the size of the smaller repertoire. Richness of each repertoire was evaluated using RTK rarefaction, the Chao1 estimator, and Recon v2.1 estimates of unobserved clonotypes. For all TCRbeta clonotypes obtained by the gDNA method from several donors, generation probabilities were computed with OLGA. TCRdb obtained this table from immuneACCESS and retained in-frame rearrangements with V and J assigned. These tables miss some clones; where compared with another copy, unresolved V genes account for less than half of the shortfall, and the remainder is unexplained. V and J calls and clone size are as listed in that table; D and trimming were resolved from the DNA. A total of approximately 940,000 clones appear in this sample, less than 85% of them only once. Clones ranked in the top ten supply about 1.5% of the sample.

Trimming takes 4 bases from V and 2 bases from J, and the germline ends sit 15 bases apart. From the cysteine through the phenylalanine, the CDR3 covers 16 amino acids. Here the CDR3 DNA is all that survives: 48 bases in frame from base 1. CDR1 is given as SGHRS and CDR2 as YFSETQ, both from the germline V gene. The sequenced sample consisted of memory CD4+ T cells sorted from blood. What this sample's cell subset or site label stands for: CD45RA-negative fraction. This chain joins TRBV5-1 to TRBJ2-2; the D gene assignment is ambiguous. This clonotype was obtained from a young man in good health. The CDR3: CASSRQVAPNTGELFF. In nucleotide form, the sequence is TGCGCCAGCAGCCGACAAGTGGCCCCAAACACCGGGGAGCTGTTTTTT.